A selection of T cell receptor beta chains follows, all from one sample in a study of T cell responses to AZD1222 COVID-19 vaccine. The table came from immunoSEQ multiplex PCR; TCRdb's copy has only in-frame clones and leaves some out. The profile shows about 140,000 clones, roughly 88% of them singletons. The material was peripheral blood, obtained on day 0 of AZD1222 vaccination. These receptors were collected from an adult in good health. Both conserved end residues are part of each CDR3. D genes are given only for firm matches. The size of a clone is reported for some rows only, either as once, few or many, or as a class for expanded clones.

TRBJ1-2	NA	NA	TRBV25-1	CASSEQGFGGYTF	TGTGCCAGCAGTGAACAGGGTTTTGGTGGCTACACCTTC
TRBJ2-7	NA	NA	TRBV5-4	CASSLRGGPVYEQYF	TGTGCCAGCAGCTTGAGGGGCGGCCCTGTTTACGAGCAGTACTTC
TRBJ2-7	TRBD1	NA	TRBV19	CASNPGTGHEQYF	TGTGCCAGTAACCCCGGGACAGGTCACGAGCAGTACTTC
TRBJ1-2	NA	NA	TRBV4-1	CASSLEGHHYGYTF	TGCGCCAGCAGCCTTGAGGGACACCACTATGGCTACACCTTC
TRBJ2-1	TRBD1	once	TRBV5-4	CASSSGTGAYNEQFF	TGTGCCAGCAGCTCTGGGACAGGGGCTTACAATGAGCAGTTCTTC
TRBJ1-5	NA	NA	TRBV30	CAFNFGGNQPQHF	TGTGCCTTCAACTTTGGGGGCAATCAGCCCCAGCATTTT
TRBJ2-7	NA	few	TRBV7-9	CASSPDGRRANYEQYF	TGTGCCAGCAGCCCGGACGGAAGGAGGGCCAACTACGAGCAGTACTTC
TRBJ2-7	NA	once	TRBV24-1	CATSDQGTEQYF	TGTGCCACCAGTGATCAAGGGACGGAACAGTACTTC
TRBJ2-2	NA	NA	TRBV11-3	CASSLDSKERIGGELFF	TGTGCCAGCAGCTTAGATTCGAAAGAGCGGATAGGCGGGGAGCTGTTTTTT
TRBJ2-3	NA	once	TRBV29-1	CSVGSVTDTQYF	TGCAGCGTTGGATCCGTTACAGATACGCAGTATTTT
TRBJ1-3	NA	few	TRBV3-1/TRBV3-2	CASSQRQRLYF	TGTGCCAGCAGCCAAAGACAGAGGCTATATTTT
TRBJ2-5	NA	NA	TRBV28	CASREEGFRETQYF	TGTGCCAGCAGAGAAGAGGGTTTCCGAGAGACCCAGTACTTC
TRBJ2-1	TRBD2	NA	TRBV9	CASSPSGRWYEQFF	TGTGCCAGCAGCCCAAGCGGGAGGTGGTATGAGCAGTTCTTC
TRBJ2-3	TRBD2	medium-sized	TRBV13	CASTLLAGDTDTQYF	TGTGCCAGCACTCTCTTAGCGGGGGACACAGATACGCAGTATTTT
TRBJ1-1	NA	NA	TRBV6-5	CASTPGVGYTEAFF	TGTGCCAGCACCCCAGGGGTTGGGTACACTGAAGCTTTCTTT
TRBJ2-5	NA	NA	TRBV11-3	CASSPDGDQETQYF	TGTGCCAGCAGCCCGGACGGAGACCAAGAGACCCAGTACTTC
TRBJ2-7	NA	NA	TRBV20-1	CSGRVVNEQYF	TGCAGTGGTCGGGTAGTCAACGAGCAGTACTTC
TRBJ1-3	TRBD1	NA	TRBV6-4	CASRPKFQGAPGNTIYF	TGTGCCAGCAGGCCGAAGTTCCAGGGGGCCCCTGGAAACACCATATATTTT
TRBJ1-4	NA	NA	TRBV5-1	CASSLGGATNEKLFF	TGCGCCAGCAGCTTGGGCGGGGCAACTAATGAAAAACTGTTTTTT
TRBJ2-3	NA	NA	TRBV2	CASSVMADTQYF	TGTGCCAGCAGTGTGATGGCAGATACGCAGTATTTT
TRBJ2-3	TRBD1	NA	TRBV2	CASRQGARADTQYF	TGTGCCAGCAGACAGGGGGCGCGCGCAGATACGCAGTATTTT
TRBJ2-7	NA	NA	TRBV11-2	CASSASDLTWFGEQYF	TGTGCCAGCAGCGCCAGTGACCTGACGTGGTTCGGCGAGCAGTACTTC
TRBJ1-2	NA	NA	TRBV7-2	CASSLAWNQGNRGYTF	TGTGCCAGCAGCTTAGCCTGGAATCAGGGGAATCGGGGCTACACCTTC
TRBJ2-2	NA	NA	TRBV18	CASSPRGNTGELFF	TGTGCCAGCTCACCACGGGGGAACACCGGGGAGCTGTTTTTT
TRBJ2-1	NA	NA	TRBV29-1	CSVELGGWVNEQFF	TGCAGCGTTGAATTAGGGGGATGGGTCAATGAGCAGTTCTTC
TRBJ2-5	NA	NA	TRBV18	CASSPLGSSQETQYF	TGTGCCAGCTCACCACTCGGTAGCAGCCAAGAGACCCAGTACTTC
TRBJ1-1	NA	NA	TRBV12-3/TRBV12-4	CASSFGSSYEAFF	TGTGCCAGCAGTTTCGGGTCTTCCTATGAAGCTTTCTTT
TRBJ2-1	NA	once	TRBV29-1	CSVYPGSPSSYNEQFF	TGCAGCGTTTATCCCGGGTCCCCAAGCTCCTACAATGAGCAGTTCTTC
TRBJ2-2	NA	NA	TRBV9	CASSEGVGELFF	TGTGCCAGCAGCGAAGGGGTCGGGGAGCTGTTTTTT
TRBJ2-2	TRBD1	NA	TRBV6-4	CASSTGTDTGELFF	TGTGCCAGCAGTACCGGGACAGACACCGGGGAGCTGTTTTTT
TRBJ1-5	NA	NA	TRBV6-5	CASRRHEGNQPQHF	TGTGCCAGCAGACGCCACGAGGGCAATCAGCCCCAGCATTTT
TRBJ1-3	NA	NA	TRBV11-3	CASSLDGTAGNTIYF	TGTGCCAGCAGCCTTGACGGGACCGCTGGAAACACCATATATTTT
TRBJ2-2	NA	NA	TRBV3-1/TRBV3-2	CASSQATGELFF	TGTGCCAGCAGCCAAGCCACCGGGGAGCTGTTTTTT
TRBJ1-2	NA	NA	TRBV3-1/TRBV3-2	CASSQDGRAGGYTF	TGTGCCAGCAGCCAAGATGGGAGAGCCGGCGGCTACACCTTC
TRBJ2-7	NA	once	TRBV4-1	CASSKRGEQYF	TGCGCCAGCAGTAAACGGGGCGAGCAGTACTTC
TRBJ2-7	TRBD2	NA	TRBV2	CASTSTRGLAGGTGYEQYF	TGTGCCAGCACCTCAACGAGGGGACTAGCGGGAGGGACTGGCTACGAGCAGTACTTC
TRBJ2-7	NA	NA	TRBV11-2	CASSSGGYEQYF	TGTGCCAGCAGCTCCGGGGGCTACGAGCAGTACTTC
TRBJ2-7	NA	once	TRBV27	CASSPNPRGTYEQYF	TGTGCCAGCAGTCCCAATCCGAGGGGAACTTACGAGCAGTACTTC
TRBJ1-1	NA	NA	TRBV30	CAWSVSRAEAFF	TGTGCCTGGAGTGTTTCCCGAGCTGAAGCTTTCTTT
TRBJ2-3	NA	once	TRBV19	CASSIGGATDTQYF	TGTGCCAGTAGTATAGGGGGGGCCACAGATACGCAGTATTTT